Shown below are 14 T cell receptor beta chains from a single sample sequenced in a study of blood T cell repertoires in COVID-19 (dated by TCRdb to the early 2020s). The library was built by means of the immunoSEQ multiplex PCR assay. TCRdb took over this immuneACCESS table, retaining in-frame rearrangements with V and J assigned. Such tables are incomplete; in checked studies, under half of the missing clones stem from an unresolved V gene, and the remainder is unexplained. The sample table holds more than 200,000 clones, of which 75% to 90% were seen once. The top ten clones comprise roughly 2.7% of the sample. The source material was peripheral blood. These receptors were taken from a man aged 30-40 years with COVID-19, enrolled during active disease.

The chain employs TRBV18 and TRBJ2-7; perhaps TRBD1 as D (5 bases). Germline CDR1 KGHSH, CDR2 LQKENI. Trimming cost V 2 bases and J 0 bases, with 11 bases left between them. The CDR3 consists of 15 residues. CDR3 sequence reads: CASSPSAGSSYEQYF. The CDR3, as DNA: TGTGCCAGCTCACCATCGGCAGGGTCCTCCTACGAGCAGTACTTC.

The V call is TRBV6-6, the J call TRBJ1-3; a weak D match, TRBD1 (6 bases). From germline, CDR1 is MNHNY and CDR2 SVGAGI (reference sequence). Between the trimmed V and J ends, which lost 5 bases and 4 bases, there was a span of 15 bases. The CDR3 totals 15 residues. This chain's CDR3 is CASSGSLTGGNTIYF. The CDR3 DNA reads TGTGCCAGCAGTGGTTCCCTGACAGGCGGAAACACCATATATTTT.

The chain has TRBV4-1 and TRBJ2-7; 8 bases match TRBD2. Germline CDR1 and CDR2: MGHRA and YSYEKL. V lost 4 bases, J lost 5 bases, and 7 bases stayed unmatched. The CDR3 extends over 14 amino acids. The CDR3 bases are TGCGCCAGCAGCCGGAAAAGCGGGAGTCACGAGCAGTACTTC. Its translation: CASSRKSGSHEQYF.

The rearrangement links TRBV19 to TRBJ2-7; 8 bases match TRBD1. The J call is in doubt because the DNA end fits TRBJ2-5 better. This CDR3 region has 14 residues. CDR1 and CDR2 from the germline V gene are LNHDA and SQIVND (reference sequence). The CDR3 spells CASSGGRGQQTQYF. CDR3 DNA sequence: TGTGCCAGTAGTGGGGGCAGGGGGCAACAGACCCAGTACTTC.

This chain connects TRBV14 to TRBJ2-3; 10 bases fit TRBD2. V lost 0 bases to trimming and J lost 6 bases; unmatched junction nucleotides: 6. Germline assignment: CDR1 SGHDN and CDR2 FVKESK. The CDR3 sequence is 16 residues long. The CDR3 DNA sequence: TGTGCCAGCAGCCAAGAGGAGGGGACTAGCGTGGATACGCAGTATTTT. Amino acid sequence: CASSQEEGTSVDTQYF. The full variable domain, with the rest looked up from reference TRBV14 and TRBJ2-3, is EAGVTQFPSHSVIEKGQTVTLRCDPISGHDNLYWYRRVMGKEIKFLLHFVKESKQDESGMPNNRFLAERTGGTYSTLKVQPAELEDSGVYFCASSQEEGTSVDTQYFGPGTRLTVL.

The chain carries TRBV9 and TRBJ2-2; D gene uncertain. V lost 3 bases and J lost 6, with 9 bases in between. CDR1 and CDR2 from the germline V gene are SGDLS and YYNGEE. CDR3 length: 13 amino acids. The CDR3 DNA reads TGTGCCAGCAGCGCGAGACTCCCCGGGGAGCTGTTTTTT. Translated, it gives CASSARLPGELFF.

The chain recombines TRBV5-5 with TRBJ1-2; TRBD1 matches 7 bases. The CDR3 covers 13 residues. Germline-derived CDR1 and CDR2 are SGHKS and YYEKEE (reference sequence). The ends lost 2 bases at V and 7 bases at J; junction bases unmatched: 5. DNA of the CDR3: TGTGCCAGCAGCTTACAGGGGTTTGGTGGCTACACCTTC. Protein: CASSLQGFGGYTF.

The J gene is TRBJ2-7, the V gene TRBV6-1, with 10 bases aligning to TRBD1. This CDR3 comprises 16 residues. With 1 base clipped from V and 7 bases from J, the junction kept 10 bases outside the gene matches. The germline V gene encodes CDR1 MNHNS and CDR2 SASEGT. CDR3 sequence: CASSEGAGTGETEQYF. CDR3 coding DNA: TGTGCCAGCAGTGAAGGGGCCGGGACAGGGGAAACGGAGCAGTACTTC.

The chain joins TRBV27 to TRBJ2-7, with D maybe TRBD1 (6 bases). Germline V gene lookup returns CDR1 MNHEY and CDR2 SMNVEV (reference sequence). V dropped 4 bases and J dropped 0 bases, with 10 bases sitting between them. The CDR3 runs 14 residues. DNA for the CDR3: TGTGCCAGCAGTTGGGGCAGGGGCTCCTACGAGCAGTACTTC. This gives the protein CASSWGRGSYEQYF.

The V call is TRBV29-1, the J call TRBJ1-1; 8 bases are shared with TRBD1. Germline V CDR1 and CDR2: SQVTM, ANQGSEA. The trim removed 4 bases at V and 5 bases at J, leaving 6 bases unmatched. The CDR3 totals 13 residues. For the CDR3, the DNA is TGCAGCGTTGCCCGGGACAGGAGAACTGAAGCTTTCTTT. This encodes CSVARDRRTEAFF.

This clone showed up just a few times. The rearrangement uses TRBV5-8 and TRBJ2-1; D might be TRBD2 (5 bases). The CDR3 runs 15 residues. The germline gives CDR1 SGHTS, CDR2 YDEGEE. V lost 0 bases and J lost 6, with 13 bases in between. Here the CDR3 DNA reads TGTGCCAGCAGCTTGGTCTTTCTGGGGAGCAATGAGCAGTTCTTC. This translates into CASSLVFLGSNEQFF.

The CDR3 here is CASSLASSGNTIYF. CDR3 DNA: TGTGCCAGCAGCTTAGCCAGCTCTGGAAACACCATATATTTT. V usage is TRBV7-3 and J usage is TRBJ1-3; D is ambiguous. Per the germline V gene, CDR1 is SGHTA and CDR2 is FQGTGA. The CDR3 contains 14 residues. With 2 bases removed from V and 0 bases from J, the gap between germline ends came to 5 bases.

The V gene is TRBV3-1 (or the pseudogene TRBV3-2), the J gene TRBJ2-1, with TRBD2 identical over 8 bases. The CDR3 is 16 residues long. CDR1 and CDR2 (germline): LGHDT, YNNKEL (reference sequence). Trimming cost V 1 base and J 8 bases; bases outside gene matches: 10. In DNA form, the CDR3 reads TGTGCCAGCAGCCAAGTTTTGAGCGGGGGAGCGGATGAGCAGTTCTTC. Translated, it gives CASSQVLSGGADEQFF.

This clone was seen once. The V gene is TRBV12-3 or TRBV12-4, the J gene TRBJ1-1, with TRBD1 as a possible D gene (6 bases). This CDR3 comprises 11 residues. V was shortened by 6 bases and J by 10 bases, with 12 bases between the two germline ends. CDR3 loop: CASSPDRLAFF. In DNA form, the CDR3 reads TGTGCCAGCAGCCCGGACAGACTAGCTTTCTTT.